The 6 T cell receptor beta chains reported below all come from one sample, sequenced in a study of technical replicates of blood from a few donors. Sequencing used immunoSEQ multiplex PCR; TCRdb keeps in-frame clones, though not all of them. The sample includes almost 85,000 clones, roughly 97% seen only once; the top ten take 0.18%. Sequencing input: T cells isolated from PBMCs. The receptors stem from a human donor in good health.

The chain has TRBV6-5 and TRBJ2-7; 10 bases are a match to TRBD1. The V gene's germline CDR1 is MNHEY and CDR2 SVGAGI. This CDR3 spans 16 amino acids. With 2 bases clipped from V and 2 bases from J, the junction kept 6 bases outside the gene matches. CDR3 protein: CASSYGGTGDPYEQYF. DNA of the CDR3: TGTGCCAGCAGTTACGGGGGGACAGGGGACCCCTACGAGCAGTACTTC.

The rearrangement links TRBV11-2 to TRBJ1-1, with D unresolved. In germline, CDR1 is SGHAT, CDR2 FQNNGV. The V end was cut by 1 base, the J end by 0 bases, with 15 bases between. This CDR3 has 17 amino acids. The CDR3 DNA sequence: TGTGCCAGCAGCTTAGGGGAGAGACGAGCAATGAACACTGAAGCTTTCTTT. Translation: CASSLGERRAMNTEAFF.

The sample holds a few counts of this clone. This chain links TRBV6-6 with TRBJ2-7; TRBD1 matches at 8 bases. The CDR3 has 13 amino acids. Germline loops: CDR1 MNHNY, CDR2 SVGAGI (reference sequence). V was pared by 5 bases and J by 2 bases, with 2 bases of the junction left unmatched. The CDR3 DNA sequence: TGTGCCAGCAGTAAACAGGGGGCCTACGAGCAGTACTTC. Amino acid sequence: CASSKQGAYEQYF.

The chain carries TRBV6-5 and TRBJ2-7; D remains ambiguous. The CDR3 covers 11 residues. V dropped 4 bases and J dropped 6 bases, with 7 bases sitting between them. The germline V gene has CDR1 MNHEY and CDR2 SVGAGI. The CDR3: CASSSLREQYF. In DNA form, the CDR3 reads TGTGCCAGCAGTTCCCTACGCGAGCAGTACTTC.

This clone has just one count. The genes are TRBV9 and TRBJ2-2; D gene uncertain. Germline values: CDR1 SGDLS, CDR2 YYNGEE. Trimming took off 6 bases at V and 5 bases at J, with 14 bases between the two ends. The CDR3 runs to 14 residues. The DNA of the CDR3 is TGTGCCAGCAACCCAGATTCGTGGACCGGGGAGCTGTTTTTT. Amino acid sequence: CASNPDSWTGELFF. The variable domain in full, with the rest retrieved from reference TRBV9 and TRBJ2-2, is DSGVTQTPKHLITATGQRVTLRCSPRSGDLSVYWYQQSLDQGLQFLIQYYNGEERAKGNILERFSAQQFPDLHSELNLSSLELGDSALYFCASNPDSWTGELFFGEGSRLTVL.

As regards this clone: The junction and the germline gene differ at one end; a read error may be behind it. This rearrangement joins TRBV28 to TRBJ2-7; 7 bases fit TRBD1. This CDR3 is 14 amino acids long. The germline V gene encodes CDR1 MDHEN and CDR2 SYDVKM. CDR3 bases: TGTGCCAGCAGTCACCGGGACAGAGCCTACGGGCAGTACTTC. This translates into CASSHRDRAYGQYF. The complete variable domain, with remaining parts taken from reference TRBV28 and TRBJ2-7, reads DVKVTQSSRYLVKRTGEKVFLECVQDMDHENMFWYRQDPGLGLRLIYFSYDVKMKEKGDIPEGYSVSREKKERFSLILESASTNQTSMYLCASSHRDRAYGQYFGPGTRLTVT.